This is a list of T cell receptor beta chains from one sample in a study of blood T cell repertoires in COVID-19. Clones were sequenced by immunoSEQ multiplex PCR, and TCRdb holds only the in-frame ones, with some missing. Among 150,000 to 180,000 clones listed, over 60% were seen once. The sample consisted of peripheral blood. Receptors were obtained from a man older than 75 with acute or convalescent COVID-19. The CDR3 runs from the conserved cysteine through the conserved F or W. Fields, in order: V gene, J gene, clone size, D gene, CDR3 DNA, CDR3 protein. The D gene is left open where the match is weak. Some rows have no size entry. The others give once, few or many, or a class for an expanded clone.

TRBV5-1	TRBJ2-3	NA	NA	TGCGCCAGCAGCTTGTCTGGCACAGATACGCAGTATTTT	CASSLSGTDTQYF
TRBV19	TRBJ2-2	NA	NA	TGTGCCAGTAGTATAGGGACAGAGAACACCGGGGAGCTGTTTTTT	CASSIGTENTGELFF
TRBV19	TRBJ1-5	NA	TRBD1	TGTGCCAGTAGTATAGGACAGGGTAGACAGCCCCAGCATTTT	CASSIGQGRQPQHF
TRBV25-1	TRBJ2-3	NA	NA	TGTGCCAGCAGGACTAGCACAGATACGCAGTATTTT	CASRTSTDTQYF
TRBV19	TRBJ2-5	NA	NA	TGTGCCAGTACCCCCAGGGTTGGAGAGACCCAGTACTTC	CASTPRVGETQYF
TRBV19	TRBJ2-4	NA	TRBD1	TGTGCCAGTAGTATACCGGGACAGGGGAAAAACATTCAGTACTTC	CASSIPGQGKNIQYF
TRBV9	TRBJ2-7	NA	TRBD2	TGTGCCAGCAGCGGGGGTAGCGGGGAAGGTGAGCAGTACTTC	CASSGGSGEGEQYF
TRBV7-3	TRBJ2-5	NA	TRBD2	TGTGCCAGCAGCTCCTTCCCTAGCGGAAAAGAGACCCAGTACTTC	CASSSFPSGKETQYF
TRBV11-3	TRBJ2-7	NA	NA	TGTGCCAGCTCAGGTAGGGGGGGCCGGGCCTACGAGCAGTACTTC	CASSGRGGRAYEQYF
TRBV29-1	TRBJ1-1	once	NA	TGCAGCGTTGAACAAGGGAGGGTCATGAACACTGAAGCTTTCTTT	CSVEQGRVMNTEAFF
TRBV4-3	TRBJ1-1	NA	NA	TGCGCCAGCAGCCAAGGCTGGGGGGGTCGCACTGAAGCTTTCTTT	CASSQGWGGRTEAFF
TRBV5-6	TRBJ2-4	NA	NA	TGTGCCAGCAGCCTGCCCGGGACACCCATTCAGTACTTC	CASSLPGTPIQYF